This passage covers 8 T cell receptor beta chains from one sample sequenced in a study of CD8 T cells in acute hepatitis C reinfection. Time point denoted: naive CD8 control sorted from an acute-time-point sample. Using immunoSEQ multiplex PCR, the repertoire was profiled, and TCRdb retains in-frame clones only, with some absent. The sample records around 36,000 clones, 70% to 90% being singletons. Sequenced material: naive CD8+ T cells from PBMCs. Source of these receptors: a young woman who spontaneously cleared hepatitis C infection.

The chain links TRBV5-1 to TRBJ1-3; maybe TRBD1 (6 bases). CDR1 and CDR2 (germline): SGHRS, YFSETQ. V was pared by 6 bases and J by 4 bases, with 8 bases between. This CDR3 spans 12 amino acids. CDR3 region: CASTGQGNTIYF. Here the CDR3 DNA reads TGCGCCAGCACTGGACAGGGAAACACCATATATTTT.

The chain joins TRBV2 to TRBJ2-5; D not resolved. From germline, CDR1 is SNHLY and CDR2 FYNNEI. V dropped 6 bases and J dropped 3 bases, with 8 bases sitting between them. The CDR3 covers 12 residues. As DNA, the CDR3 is TGTGCCAGCAGGGAAACAGAAGAGACCCAGTACTTC. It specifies CASRETEETQYF.

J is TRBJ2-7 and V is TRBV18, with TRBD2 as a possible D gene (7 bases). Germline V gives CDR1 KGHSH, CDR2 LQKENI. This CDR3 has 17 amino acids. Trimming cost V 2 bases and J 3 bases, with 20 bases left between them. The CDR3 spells CASSPGEGEYVFYEQYF. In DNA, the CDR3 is TGTGCCAGCTCACCAGGGGAGGGGGAGTATGTGTTCTACGAGCAGTACTTC.

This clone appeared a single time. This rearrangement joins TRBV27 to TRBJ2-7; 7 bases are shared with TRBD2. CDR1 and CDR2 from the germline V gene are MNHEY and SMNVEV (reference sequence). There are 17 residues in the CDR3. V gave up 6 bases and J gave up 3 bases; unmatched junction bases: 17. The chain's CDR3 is CASRGPGGPQEHYEQYF. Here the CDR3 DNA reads TGTGCCAGCAGGGGTCCGGGAGGACCCCAGGAGCACTACGAGCAGTACTTC.

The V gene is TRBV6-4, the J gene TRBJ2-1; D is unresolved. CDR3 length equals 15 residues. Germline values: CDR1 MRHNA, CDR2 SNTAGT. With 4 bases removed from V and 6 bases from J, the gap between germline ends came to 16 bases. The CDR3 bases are TGTGCCAGCAGTGCCCTTTTCACGACCGGCAATGAGCAGTTCTTC. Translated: CASSALFTTGNEQFF.

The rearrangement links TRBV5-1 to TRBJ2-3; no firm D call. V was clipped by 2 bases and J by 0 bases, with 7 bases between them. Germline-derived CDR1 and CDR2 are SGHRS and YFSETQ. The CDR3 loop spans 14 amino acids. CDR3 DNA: TGCGCCAGCAGCTTCTGGAGCAGCACAGATACGCAGTATTTT. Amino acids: CASSFWSSTDTQYF.

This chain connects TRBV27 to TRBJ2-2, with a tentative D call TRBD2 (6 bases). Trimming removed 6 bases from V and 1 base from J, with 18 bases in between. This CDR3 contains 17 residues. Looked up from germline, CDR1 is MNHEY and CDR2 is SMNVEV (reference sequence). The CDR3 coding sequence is TGTGCCAGCAGCCCCTACGCCTCGGAGGGGAACACCGGGGAGCTGTTTTTT. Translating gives CASSPYASEGNTGELFF.

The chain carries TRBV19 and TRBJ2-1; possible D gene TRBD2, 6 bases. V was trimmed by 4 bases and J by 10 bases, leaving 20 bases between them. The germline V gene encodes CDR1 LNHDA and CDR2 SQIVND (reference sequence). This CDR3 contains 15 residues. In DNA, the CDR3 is TGTGCCAGTAGTACGATCCCGGACGGGACTGGGGAGCAGTTCTTC. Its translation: CASSTIPDGTGEQFF. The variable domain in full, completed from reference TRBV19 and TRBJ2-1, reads DGGITQSPKYLFRKEGQNVTLSCEQNLNHDAMYWYRQDPGQGLRLIYYSQIVNDFQKGDIAEGYSVSREKKESFPLTVTSAQKNPTAFYLCASSTIPDGTGEQFFGPGTRLTVL.